A single sample is the source of the 7 T cell receptor beta chains below, sequenced in a study of T cell responses to AZD1222 COVID-19 vaccine. The data were produced by immunoSEQ multiplex PCR, yet TCRdb's version contains in-frame clones alone and is incomplete. The sample carries about 130,000 clones, approximately 90% recorded once. The source was peripheral blood, collected on day 0 of AZD1222 vaccination. All receptors come from an adult in good health.

The chain employs TRBV11-2 and TRBJ2-3; 9 bases agree with TRBD2. The ends lost 6 bases at V and 6 bases at J; junction bases unmatched: 16. CDR3 size: 17 residues. Germline CDR1 is SGHAT and CDR2 is FQNNGV. The CDR3 nucleotides are TGTGCCAGCAGTAGCCCCAGCGGCGGGGGGGCCTTTGATACGCAGTATTTT. Translating it yields CASSSPSGGGAFDTQYF.

This chain's CDR3 is CASSLRGSHTEAFF. The CDR3 DNA sequence: TGTGCCAGCAGCTTGCGGGGCTCCCACACTGAAGCTTTCTTT. V usage is TRBV5-4 and J usage is TRBJ1-1, with D possibly being TRBD1 (5 bases). V was cut by 1 base and J by 3 bases, with 10 bases left in between. The V gene's germline CDR1 is SGHNT and CDR2 YYREEE (reference sequence). CDR3 length equals 14 residues.

As regards this clone: Compared with germline, one end of the junction differs, possibly owing to a read error. The chain employs TRBV2 and TRBJ1-5; weak D call: TRBD1 (5 bases). The CDR3 is 15 amino acids. Germline V gene lookup returns CDR1 SNHLY and CDR2 FYNNEI. The CDR3: CASRGDVPSTQPQHF. DNA for the CDR3: TGTGCCAGCAGGGGGGACGTCCCAAGCACTCAGCCCCAGCATTTT.

This clone was observed a handful of times. The V call is TRBV21-1, the J call TRBJ2-7. TRBV21-1 is described as a pseudogene. CDR3 size: 15 residues. CDR3 sequence (DNA): TGTGCCAGCAGCAAAGGGGACCCTAGAGGGGAAGAGCAGTACTTC. It yields the protein CASSKGDPRGEEQYF.

The V gene is TRBV9, the J gene TRBJ2-3; 8 bases are a match to TRBD2. From germline, CDR1 is SGDLS and CDR2 YYNGEE. The CDR3 length is 15 residues. After removal of 0 bases from V and 5 bases from J, the junction contained 5 bases not matched to a gene. The CDR3 loop reads CASSVAAGVGDTQYF. The CDR3 bases are TGTGCCAGCAGCGTAGCAGCGGGGGTTGGAGATACGCAGTATTTT.

This chain uses TRBV11-2 with TRBJ1-1; D is perhaps TRBD1 (6 bases). The CDR3 has 15 residues. CDR1 is SGHAT and CDR2 is FQNNGV in the germline V gene. V was clipped by 0 bases and J by 1 base, with 9 bases between them. In nucleotides, the CDR3 is TGTGCCAGCAGCTTAGAGCACAGGGCGAACACTGAAGCTTTCTTT. Protein product: CASSLEHRANTEAFF.

The J gene is TRBJ1-2, the V gene TRBV7-2, with no clear D. V lost 5 bases, J lost 0 bases, and 13 bases lay in between. CDR1 SGHTA and CDR2 FQGNSA come from the germline V gene. This CDR3 is 15 amino acids long. The CDR3 DNA reads TGTGCCAGCAGCCCCTACACCTTAACTAACTATGGCTACACCTTC. Residues: CASSPYTLTNYGYTF.